This T cell receptor (beta chain) was sequenced for a study of cytomegalovirus exposure and HLA in healthy donors. Study context: Tens of millions of unique TCRs from HLA-typed donors were held in an early data release. Study outcomes and limitations: Earlier analysis yielded a pattern in which most TCR beta V segments were productive about 90% or about 30% of the time. Follow-up analysis later connected one missense variant in DCLRE1C with trimming of TCR beta V- and J-genes. There were several of the most significant clusters that appeared linked to common viral pathogens in a later analysis.

Worth noting for this clone: Its antigen remains unknown.

It was with 60 Vbeta and 13 Jbeta primers that the PCR ran. Profiled with immunoSEQ multiplex PCR; TCRdb holds only in-frame clones, not every one. The sample lists tens of thousands of clones, 78% occurring once. Germline CDR1 and CDR2: MNHNS and SASEGT. CDR3 size: 15 residues. The V and J ends lost 2 bases and 7 bases, in that order; junction bases with no gene match: 3. V is TRBV6-1 and J is TRBJ1-5; 12 nucleotides agree with TRBD1. Sequenced: PBMCs. The TCR sequence derives from a woman aged 40 to 50 in good health and CMV-seronegative. The CDR3 nucleotides read TGTGCCAGCAGTGAACAAGGGACAGGGGGCCAGCCCCAGCATTTT. It encodes CASSEQGTGGQPQHF.